These 5 T cell receptor beta chains were all obtained from the same sample, sequenced in a study of control samples from healthy donors and cancer patients. Sequencing used immunoSEQ multiplex PCR; TCRdb keeps in-frame clones, though not all of them. The sample carries about 120,000 clones, 92% recorded once. The sample taken for sequencing was blood. The source of these receptors is a woman between 45 and 65 years old in good health.

The chain joins TRBV2 to TRBJ1-2; D is possibly TRBD1 (5 bases). CDR3 length equals 13 residues. Between the trimmed V and J ends, which lost 7 bases and 2 bases, there was a span of 11 bases. Looked up from germline, CDR1 is SNHLY and CDR2 is FYNNEI. The CDR3 sequence is CASKDRQNYGYTF. In DNA form, the CDR3 reads TGTGCCAGCAAAGATAGACAGAACTATGGCTACACCTTC. The complete variable domain, with remaining parts taken from reference TRBV2 and TRBJ1-2, reads EPEVTQTPSHQVTQMGQEVILRCVPISNHLYFYWYRQILGQKVEFLVSFYNNEISEKSEIFDDQFSVERPDGSNFTLKIRSTKLEDSAMYFCASKDRQNYGYTFGSGTRLTVV.

The rearrangement joins TRBV7-9 to TRBJ2-3, with TRBD2 identical over 11 bases. This CDR3 region has 14 residues. Germline CDR1 SEHNR, CDR2 FQNEAQ (reference sequence). With V trimmed by 10 bases and J by 3 bases, 6 bases remained unmatched. The CDR3: CATTTSGNTDTQYF. CDR3 sequence (DNA): TGTGCCACCACGACTAGCGGGAATACAGATACGCAGTATTTT.

CDR3 in amino acids: CSATTGGAGNTIYF. Here the CDR3 DNA reads TGCAGCGCGACTACAGGGGGCGCTGGAAACACCATATATTTT. The rearrangement joins TRBV29-1 to TRBJ1-3, with 9 nucleotides matching TRBD1. Per the germline V gene, CDR1 is SQVTM and CDR2 is ANQGSEA. This CDR3 contains 14 residues. Losses at the gene ends were 7 bases for V and 2 bases for J; bases not matched to a gene: 6.

This clone showed up just once. The rearrangement uses TRBV3-1 (or the pseudogene TRBV3-2) and TRBJ1-2, with 11 bases lining up with TRBD1. The CDR3 covers 15 residues. J was trimmed by 8 bases and V by 0 bases; bases with no gene match: 5. The germline gives CDR1 LGHDT, CDR2 YNNKEL (reference sequence). The DNA of the CDR3 is TGTGCCAGCAGCCAAGATGGACAGGGGGCGTGGGGCTACACCTTC. It codes for CASSQDGQGAWGYTF.

This rearrangement joins TRBV30 to TRBJ2-7; 8 bases align to TRBD2. Germline values: CDR1 GTSNPN, CDR2 SVGIG (reference sequence). CDR3 size: 12 residues. J was trimmed by 0 bases and V by 8 bases; bases with no gene match: 3. CDR3 coding DNA: TGTGCCGGTAGCGGGATCTCCTACGAGCAGTACTTC. It is translated as CAGSGISYEQYF.